A selection of T cell receptor beta chains follows, all from one sample in a study of T cell responses to AZD1222 COVID-19 vaccine. The protocol was immunoSEQ multiplex PCR, while the TCRdb copy is restricted to in-frame clones and leaves out a portion. Among around 200,000 clones listed, approximately 93% were seen once. Sequencing was performed on peripheral blood, taken on day 0 of AZD1222 vaccination. The receptors stem from an adult in good health. The conserved cysteine and the conserved F or W are not part of the CDR3 here. A D gene is named only where the DNA matches it firmly.

j_gene	v_gene	d_gene	CDR3aa
TRBJ1-2	TRBV10-3	.	AISADNNYGYT
TRBJ2-7	TRBV11-2	.	ASSLDLGTEQY
TRBJ1-6	TRBV7-9	.	ASSLRQGENSPLH
TRBJ2-2	TRBV4-1	.	ASSHEGQGMGGELF
TRBJ1-1	TRBV5-6	.	ASSLDSYTEAF
TRBJ1-5	TRBV19	.	ASNDPNQPQH
TRBJ2-1	TRBV29-1	.	SVEDHTGGNEQF
TRBJ1-2	TRBV5-4	TRBD1	ASSLHRGVYGYT
TRBJ1-4	TRBV18	.	ASSPPGRTNEKLF
TRBJ2-1	TRBV20-1	.	SAVKSNEQF
TRBJ1-2	TRBV9	TRBD1	ASSVGAGGWNYGYT
TRBJ1-6	TRBV7-6	TRBD1	ASSLRGPGNSPLH
TRBJ2-5	TRBV5-4	.	ASSLGERGETQY
TRBJ1-2	TRBV21-1	.	ASSLPRSAGDNYGYT
TRBJ1-2	TRBV6-5	.	ASSFSGTYGYT
TRBJ2-1	TRBV10-2	TRBD2	ASRAGTSGIVWQF
TRBJ1-2	TRBV19	TRBD1	ASTPGRDRAYGYT
TRBJ2-2	TRBV24-1	TRBD1	ASSGTGNTGELF
TRBJ2-1	TRBV19	.	ASRSRRNEQF
TRBJ2-7	TRBV19	.	ASSLRSGEQY
TRBJ1-2	TRBV28	.	ASRGNRADYGYT
TRBJ1-5	TRBV15	TRBD1	ATSTPQGERGQPQH
TRBJ1-1	TRBV27	.	ASSFTGLNTEAF
TRBJ2-7	TRBV5-5	.	ASSLEGREQY
TRBJ1-2	TRBV29-1	.	SVPDRDLIPYGYT
TRBJ2-7	TRBV6-5	.	ASSKGHNSYEQY
TRBJ1-5	TRBV27	.	ASSDAGSVNQPQH
TRBJ2-1	TRBV6-5	.	ASSYSTRRVLGQF
TRBJ2-4	TRBV18	TRBD2	ASSPQNRDPSWGGTKNIQY
TRBJ2-2	TRBV6-4	TRBD2	ASSPTSGLFTGELF
TRBJ2-1	TRBV3-1/TRBV3-2	.	ASSQTKYNEQF
TRBJ1-2	TRBV2	.	ASRRAQANYGYT
TRBJ1-4	TRBV7-7	.	ASSIGRGIGEKLF
TRBJ2-7	TRBV7-6	TRBD2	ASSLTSGASYEQY
TRBJ2-2	TRBV12-3/TRBV12-4	.	ASCDREDGELF
TRBJ1-2	TRBV4-1	.	ASSQDQNPRQGRTYGYT
TRBJ2-3	TRBV7-8	.	ASSPHPSGGGDTQY
TRBJ1-5	TRBV5-6	.	ASSLRVGAPQH
TRBJ1-2	TRBV29-1	.	SVEGPFNYGYT
TRBJ1-2	TRBV5-1	TRBD1	ASSLDSQRGLYGYT
TRBJ1-6	TRBV3-1/TRBV3-2	TRBD1	ASIYSGTGISSYNSPLH
TRBJ1-1	TRBV28	.	ASRYQGTEAF
TRBJ2-7	TRBV28	TRBD1	ASSPGTGLYEQY
TRBJ1-1	TRBV5-1	.	ASSLGRLNTEAF
TRBJ1-1	TRBV29-1	.	SVTRAGANTEAF
TRBJ2-7	TRBV7-9	TRBD1	ASSPRTGGTYEQY
TRBJ2-2	TRBV7-9	.	ASSRAGANTGELF
TRBJ1-1	TRBV18	TRBD1	ASSPYRDRGMNTEAF
TRBJ1-2	TRBV28	TRBD1	ASRDRRPSNYGYT
TRBJ1-1	TRBV10-1	.	ASSDWVETEAF
TRBJ1-2	TRBV19	.	ASSIPSGVLNYGYT
TRBJ1-2	TRBV15	.	ATTKEGYGYT
TRBJ1-3	TRBV13	.	ASSPGLSSGNTIY